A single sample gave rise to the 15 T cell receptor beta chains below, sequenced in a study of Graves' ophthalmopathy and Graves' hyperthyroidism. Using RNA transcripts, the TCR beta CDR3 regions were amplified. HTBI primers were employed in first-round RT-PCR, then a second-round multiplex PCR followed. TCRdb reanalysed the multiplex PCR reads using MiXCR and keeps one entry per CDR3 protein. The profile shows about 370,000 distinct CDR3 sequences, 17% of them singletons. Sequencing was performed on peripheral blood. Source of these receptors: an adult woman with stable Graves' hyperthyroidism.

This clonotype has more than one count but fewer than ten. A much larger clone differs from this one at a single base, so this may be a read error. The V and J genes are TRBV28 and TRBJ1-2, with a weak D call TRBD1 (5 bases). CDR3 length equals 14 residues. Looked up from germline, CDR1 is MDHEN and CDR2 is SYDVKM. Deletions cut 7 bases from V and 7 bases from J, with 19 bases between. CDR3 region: CASKTAGGGTGYTF. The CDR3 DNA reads TGTGCCAGCAAGACAGCCGGTGGAGGTACTGGCTACACCTTC.

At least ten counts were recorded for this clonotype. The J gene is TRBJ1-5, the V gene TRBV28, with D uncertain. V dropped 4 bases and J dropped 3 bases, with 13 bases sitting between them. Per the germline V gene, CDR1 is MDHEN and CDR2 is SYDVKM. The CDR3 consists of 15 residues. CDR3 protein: CASSSGVSYNQPQHF. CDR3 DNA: TGTGCCAGCAGTTCGGGTGTCAGTTACAATCAGCCCCAGCATTTT.

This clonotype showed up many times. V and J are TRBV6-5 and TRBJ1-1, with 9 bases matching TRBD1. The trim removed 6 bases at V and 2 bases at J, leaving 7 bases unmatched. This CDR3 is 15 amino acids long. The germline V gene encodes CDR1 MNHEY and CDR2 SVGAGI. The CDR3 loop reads CASSSGTGLNTEAFF. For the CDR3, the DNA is TGTGCCAGCAGCTCCGGGACAGGGCTTAACACTGAAGCTTTCTTT.

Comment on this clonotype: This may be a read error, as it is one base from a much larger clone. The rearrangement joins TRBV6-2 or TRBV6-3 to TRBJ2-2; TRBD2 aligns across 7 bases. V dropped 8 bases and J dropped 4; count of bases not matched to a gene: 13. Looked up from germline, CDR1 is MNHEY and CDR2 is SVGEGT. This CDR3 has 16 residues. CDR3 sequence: CASGAPFRGSTGELFF. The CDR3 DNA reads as TGTGCCAGCGGGGCCCCCTTTCGCGGGAGCACCGGGGAGCTGTTTTTT.

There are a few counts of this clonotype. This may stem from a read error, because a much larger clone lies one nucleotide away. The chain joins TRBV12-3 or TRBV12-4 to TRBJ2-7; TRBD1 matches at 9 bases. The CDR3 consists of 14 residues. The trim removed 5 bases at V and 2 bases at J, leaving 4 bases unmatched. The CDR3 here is CASSRQGEPYEQYF. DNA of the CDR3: TGTGCCAGCAGTCGACAGGGGGAACCCTACGAGCAGTACTTC.

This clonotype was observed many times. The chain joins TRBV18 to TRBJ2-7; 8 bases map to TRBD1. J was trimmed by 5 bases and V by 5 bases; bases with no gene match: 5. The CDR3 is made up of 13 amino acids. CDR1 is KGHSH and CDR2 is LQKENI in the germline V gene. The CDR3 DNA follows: TGTGCCAGCTCATCGGGACAGGACGACGAGCAGTACTTC. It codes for CASSSGQDDEQYF. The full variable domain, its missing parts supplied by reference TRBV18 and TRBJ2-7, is NAGVMQNPRHLVRRRGQEARLRCSPMKGHSHVYWYRQLPEEGLKFMVYLQKENIIDESGMPKERFSAEFPKEGPSILRIQQVVRGDSAAYFCASSSGQDDEQYFGPGTRLTVT.

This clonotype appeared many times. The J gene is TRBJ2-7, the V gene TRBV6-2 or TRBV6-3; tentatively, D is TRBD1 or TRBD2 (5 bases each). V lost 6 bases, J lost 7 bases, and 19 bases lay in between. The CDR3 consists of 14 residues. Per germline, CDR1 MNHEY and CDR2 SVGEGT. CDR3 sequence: CASRSAPGPLEQYF. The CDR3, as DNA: TGTGCCAGCAGGTCAGCGCCGGGGCCCCTTGAGCAGTACTTC.

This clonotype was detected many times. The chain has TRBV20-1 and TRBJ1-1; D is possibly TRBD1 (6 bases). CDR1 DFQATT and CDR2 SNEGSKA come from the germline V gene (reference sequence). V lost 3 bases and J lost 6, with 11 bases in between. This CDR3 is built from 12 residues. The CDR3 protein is CSASPGAAEAFF. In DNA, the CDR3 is TGCAGTGCTAGTCCGGGGGCGGCTGAAGCTTTCTTT.

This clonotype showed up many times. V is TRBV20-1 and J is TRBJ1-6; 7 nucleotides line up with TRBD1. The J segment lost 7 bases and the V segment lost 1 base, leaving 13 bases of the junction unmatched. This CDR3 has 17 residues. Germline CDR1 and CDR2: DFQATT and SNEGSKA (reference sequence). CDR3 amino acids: CSARVLNQQGWNSPLHF. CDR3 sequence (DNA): TGCAGTGCTAGAGTCTTGAATCAACAGGGGTGGAATTCACCCCTCCACTTT.

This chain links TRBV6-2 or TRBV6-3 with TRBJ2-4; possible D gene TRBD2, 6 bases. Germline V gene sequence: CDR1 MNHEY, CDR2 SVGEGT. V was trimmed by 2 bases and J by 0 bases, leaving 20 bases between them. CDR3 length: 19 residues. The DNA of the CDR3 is TGTGCCAGCAGTTACCCGACTAGTTTTTCATCCTCAGCCAAAAACATTCAGTACTTC. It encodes CASSYPTSFSSSAKNIQYF.

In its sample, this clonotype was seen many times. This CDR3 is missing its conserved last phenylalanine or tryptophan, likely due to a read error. The CDR3 protein is CAIRSDLNTGELFL. The CDR3 DNA reads as TGTGCCATCAGATCGGATCTGAACACCGGGGAGCTGTTTTTG. The rearrangement uses TRBV10-3 and TRBJ2-2, with no clear D. Germline lookup yields CDR1 ENHRY and CDR2 SYGVKD. The ends were cut back, 6 bases at V and 1 base at J, with 9 bases in the middle. This CDR3 region has 14 residues.

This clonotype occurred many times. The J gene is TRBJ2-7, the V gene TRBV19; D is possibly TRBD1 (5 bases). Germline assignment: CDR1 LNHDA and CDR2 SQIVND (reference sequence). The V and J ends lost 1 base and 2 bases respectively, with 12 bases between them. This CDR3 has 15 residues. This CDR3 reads CASSIGLQDTYEQYF. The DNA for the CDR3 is TGTGCCAGTAGTATAGGATTACAGGACACCTACGAGCAGTACTTC.

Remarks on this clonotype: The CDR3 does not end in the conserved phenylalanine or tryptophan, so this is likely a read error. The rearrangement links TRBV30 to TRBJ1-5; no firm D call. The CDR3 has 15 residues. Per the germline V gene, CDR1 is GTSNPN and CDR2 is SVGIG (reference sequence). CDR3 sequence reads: CTWSVPQSSNQPQHV. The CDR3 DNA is TGTACCTGGAGTGTACCCCAGAGTAGCAATCAGCCCCAGCATGTT.

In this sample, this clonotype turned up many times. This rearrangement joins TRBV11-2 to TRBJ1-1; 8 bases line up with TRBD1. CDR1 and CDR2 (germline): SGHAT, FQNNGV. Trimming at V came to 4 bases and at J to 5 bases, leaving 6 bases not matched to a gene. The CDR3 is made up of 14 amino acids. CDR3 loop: CASSYAGGSTEAFF. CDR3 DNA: TGTGCCAGCAGCTACGCAGGGGGCTCGACTGAAGCTTTCTTT.

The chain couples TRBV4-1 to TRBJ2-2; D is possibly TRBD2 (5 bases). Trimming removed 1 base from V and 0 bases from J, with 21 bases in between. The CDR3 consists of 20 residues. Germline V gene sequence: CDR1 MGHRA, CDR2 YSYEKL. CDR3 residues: CASSQVPRPTGLPNTGELFF. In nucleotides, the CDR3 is TGCGCCAGCAGCCAAGTCCCGCGCCCAACCGGACTTCCGAACACCGGGGAGCTGTTTTTT.